The clone carrying this T cell receptor beta chain has ten or more counts. Its antigen is still unknown. As for the cDNA, it was generated by 5'RACE with 10-nucleotide random UMIs. TCRdb redid the calling of the 5' RACE reads with MiXCR, one entry per CDR3 protein. Of fewer than 30,000 distinct CDR3 sequences in the sample, 6.7% are singletons; the top ten hold less than 5%. This sample is part of a study of neurological immune-mediated disorders. Germline lookup yields CDR1 SQVTM and CDR2 ANQGSEA. The CDR3 totals 11 residues. The V gene lost 6 bases and the J gene lost 0 bases, with 6 bases spanning the gap. Notes on the study in general: CDR3 amino acid sequences of expanded clones were not shared across subjects, a result suggesting private repertoires in all groups.

The sample comprised PBMCs. The rearrangement links TRBV29-1 to TRBJ2-7, with D hard to call. The sequence was collected from a woman aged 40 to 49 in good health. The chain's CDR3 is CSVLSSYEQYF. The CDR3 bases are TGCAGCGTCCTCAGCTCCTACGAGCAGTACTTC.